This record looks at one T cell receptor beta chain sequence and its context. Because it lacks the conserved phenylalanine or tryptophan at the end, this CDR3 is likely a read error. The input was around 530 ng total RNA; TCR beta cDNA was made from it with a constant-region primer. Three nested multiplex PCR rounds of slightly modified ARM-PCR generated TCR beta libraries. With TRBV1-TRBV30 forward primers and a C-beta reverse primer, the first two PCR rounds were run for 10 cycles each. TCRdb processed the multiplex PCR reads anew with MiXCR; each CDR3 protein has one entry. The repertoire consists of tens of thousands of distinct CDR3 sequences, with under 75% occurring once and the leading ten covering more than 25%. Germline values: CDR1 MNHEY, CDR2 SVGEGT. The CDR3 extends over 13 amino acids. The ends lost 6 bases at V and 7 bases at J; junction bases unmatched: 5. Unsorted bulk tissue, about 19-32 mg of it, served as the source for co-extraction of RNA and DNA.

These data come from a study of tumor-infiltrating lymphocytes in primary liver carcinoma. At the level of the study: The patients included men and women who were aged 30 to 69 years. Stage T1-T3 N0M0 tumors measured 4.2 to 10 cm at most.

The receptor was isolated from a man in his forties or fifties with primary liver carcinoma and hepatitis B virus infection. The sample consisted of tumor-adjacent normal liver tissue. This chain uses TRBV6-2 or TRBV6-3 with TRBJ2-1, with 8 bases identical to TRBD2. The CDR3 is CASRPCGRNEQFV. For the CDR3, the DNA is TGTGCCAGCAGACCTTGCGGGAGGAATGAGCAGTTCGTC.